A selection of T cell receptor beta chains follows, all from one sample in a study of shared clonotypes between healthy human individuals. Assay used: immunoSEQ multiplex PCR; TCRdb lists only in-frame clones, some missing. This sample has approximately 110,000 clones, with less than 80% found just once. The sequenced sample was memory CD8+ T cells sorted from blood. The receptors here all came from a woman aged 25 to 39 in good health. CDR3s include the opening cysteine and the closing phenylalanine or tryptophan. D genes are given only for firm matches.

v_gene,d_gene,j_gene,CDR3aa
TRBV7-9,NA,TRBJ1-1,CASSLRGAREEDTEAFF
TRBV12-2,NA,TRBJ2-1,CASRPEPSSGPNNEQFF
TRBV11-2,NA,TRBJ1-2,CASSLVGGVAYGYTF
TRBV7-9,NA,TRBJ2-5,CASSDPGLINQETQYF
TRBV6-4,NA,TRBJ2-7,CASSVAEGGYEQYF
TRBV11-2,NA,TRBJ2-1,CASEQRDSYNEQFF
TRBV9,TRBD2,TRBJ2-7,CASSVAPTSGSVNEQYF
TRBV6-4,TRBD2,TRBJ2-1,CASSDGAGGNNEQFF
TRBV10-3,NA,TRBJ2-7,CAISDRTHYEQYF
TRBV28,NA,TRBJ2-7,CASQTGAYEQYF
TRBV15,NA,TRBJ1-4,CATSRPVSITNEKLFF
TRBV28,NA,TRBJ1-1,CASSFGGAFSLDTEAFF
TRBV7-9,NA,TRBJ1-1,CASSSERAEAFF
TRBV6-5,NA,TRBJ2-7,CAPSQGKKSYEQYF
TRBV28,TRBD2,TRBJ2-1,CASSNLAGDLNEQFF
TRBV6-4,NA,TRBJ1-2,CASSDSEGMALGGYTF
TRBV5-5,NA,TRBJ2-7,CASSLEVKGWGEQYF
TRBV6-1,NA,TRBJ2-3,CASSEFEGRTTDTQYF
TRBV2,NA,TRBJ2-5,CASSERLGASWETQYF
TRBV4-1,TRBD1,TRBJ1-1,CASIPQAQGAYTEAFF
TRBV6-1,NA,TRBJ2-7,CASSEVGTSYEQYF
TRBV11-2,NA,TRBJ2-3,CASRQMGTQYF
TRBV28,TRBD1,TRBJ2-7,CASTSGQATSYEQYF
TRBV9,NA,TRBJ2-7,CASSVAWGITNEQYF